This T cell receptor (beta chain) is drawn from a study of cytomegalovirus exposure and HLA in healthy donors. The CDR3 is 15 amino acids. The trim removed 0 bases at V and 3 bases at J, leaving 2 bases unmatched. CDR1 and CDR2 (germline): SGHRS, YFSETQ. In the PCR, 60 Vbeta and 13 Jbeta primers were used. Measured with immunoSEQ multiplex PCR; TCRdb has only the in-frame clones, and not every one. The sample carries about 75,000 clones, 84% recorded once. A few counts support this clone. The chain combines TRBV5-1 with TRBJ1-5; 8 bases line up with TRBD1. This TCR was sampled from a man between 65 and 80 years old in good health and CMV-seropositive. Input material: PBMCs. The CDR3 DNA reads TGCGCCAGCAGCTTGGGACAGGGGCCCAATCAGCCCCAGCATTTT. Translation gives CASSLGQGPNQPQHF.